Here is one T cell receptor (beta chain) with its context. Its antigen is unidentified. The sample is drawn from a study of cytomegalovirus exposure and HLA in healthy donors. The study, taken as a whole, reports: HLA alleles were associated with roughly 17,000 TCR beta sequences in a later analysis at 0.05 false discovery rate.

Amplification used 60 Vbeta primers and 13 Jbeta primers. The method was immunoSEQ multiplex PCR; TCRdb's version includes in-frame clones alone and lacks a portion of them. The sample consists of approximately 210,000 clones, approximately 87% of them appearing once. The CDR3 contains 13 residues. The V gene lost 2 bases and the J gene lost 2 bases, with 7 bases spanning the gap. Germline CDR1 SGDLS, CDR2 YYNGEE. The receptor was isolated from a man younger than 40 in good health and CMV-seronegative. The J gene is TRBJ2-5, the V gene TRBV9; D might be TRBD1 (5 bases). Sequences were obtained from PBMCs. The CDR3 sequence is CASSVGRQETQYF. The CDR3 coding sequence is TGTGCCAGCAGCGTGGGGCGGCAAGAGACCCAGTACTTC.